The 5 T cell receptor beta chains presented below share a single source sample, sequenced in a study of T cell responses to AZD1222 COVID-19 vaccine. Measured with immunoSEQ multiplex PCR; TCRdb has only the in-frame clones, and not every one. The repertoire holds fewer than 130,000 clones, with just under 95% as singletons. Sequences were derived from peripheral blood, sampled 28 days after the second AZD1222 dose. These receptors were collected from an adult who received the AZD1222 COVID-19 vaccine.

The chain joins TRBV11-2 to TRBJ1-4; D is possibly TRBD1 (5 bases). This CDR3 is 15 amino acids long. V lost 2 bases and J 11 bases, leaving 18 bases between the germline ends. The germline CDR1 and CDR2 sequences are SGHAT and FQNNGV. CDR3 amino acids: CASSLRGGVRAKLFF. The DNA for the CDR3 is TGTGCCAGCAGCTTAAGGGGTGGGGTACGAGCTAAACTGTTTTTT.

V gene TRBV3-1 (or the pseudogene TRBV3-2) combines with J gene TRBJ1-6; possibly TRBD1 for D (5 bases). V gave up 3 bases and J gave up 2 bases, with 5 bases separating them. This CDR3 has 14 residues. Per the germline V gene, CDR1 is LGHDT and CDR2 is YNNKEL (reference sequence). The CDR3 DNA follows: TGTGCCAGCAGCCAGGGGGCCTATAATTCACCCCTCCACTTT. Translating it yields CASSQGAYNSPLHF.

The chain couples TRBV11-2 to TRBJ1-5; 8 bases are a match to TRBD1. The CDR3 is 16 amino acids. The germline V gene has CDR1 SGHAT and CDR2 FQNNGV. Unmatched junction bases numbered 7, after V lost 0 bases and J lost 6 bases. CDR3 sequence reads: CASSLDVAGGGQPQHF. The CDR3, as DNA: TGTGCCAGCAGCTTAGATGTGGCAGGGGGCGGTCAGCCCCAGCATTTT. Combining the CDR3 with reference TRBV11-2 and TRBJ1-5 gives the whole variable domain EAGVAQSPRYKIIEKRQSVAFWCNPISGHATLYWYQQILGQGPKLLIQFQNNGVVDDSQLPKDRFSAERLKGVDSTLKIQPAKLEDSAVYLCASSLDVAGGGQPQHFGDGTRLSIL.

The chain carries TRBV6-5 and TRBJ2-1; 7 positions agree with TRBD2. After removal of 2 bases from V and 10 bases from J, the junction contained 11 bases not matched to a gene. Per the germline V gene, CDR1 is MNHEY and CDR2 is SVGAGI. The CDR3 is 15 residues long. The CDR3 spells CASSYGGGALGEQFF. Here the CDR3 DNA reads TGTGCCAGCAGTTACGGCGGGGGAGCTCTCGGGGAGCAGTTCTTC.

V is TRBV7-8 and J is TRBJ1-3; possibly TRBD1 for D (6 bases). The V and J ends lost 3 bases and 0 bases respectively, with 15 bases between them. The CDR3 is made up of 17 amino acids. The germline V gene encodes CDR1 SGHVS and CDR2 FQNEAQ. CDR3 DNA sequence: TGTGCCAGCAGCTTCCAATCAGGGGCCCCCTCTGGAAACACCATATATTTT. Its protein product is CASSFQSGAPSGNTIYF.